This record concerns one T cell receptor beta chain sequence. The CDR3 length is 16 residues. Germline-derived CDR1 and CDR2 are MGHRA and YSYEKL. The J segment lost 5 bases and the V segment lost 1 base, leaving 4 bases of the junction unmatched. Produced via immunoSEQ multiplex PCR; TCRdb's table is partial and in-frame only. Found here are about 230,000 clones, more than 75% of them singletons; the top ten hold around 0.97%. The data were taken from a study of blood T cell repertoires in COVID-19. The wider study: Italy, Spain and the United States were the sources of the convalescent and acute COVID-19 samples. From T cells, B-cell-depleted T cells, or PBMCs came the material, which was cDNA or gDNA.

This receptor was identified in a man aged 35 to 55 with acute or convalescent COVID-19. The chain recombines TRBV4-1 with TRBJ2-1, with 11 bases lining up with TRBD2. The specimen was peripheral blood. CDR3 DNA: TGCGCCAGCAGCCAAGGTAGCGGGGGGGCCCACAATGAGCAGTTCTTC. Translation gives CASSQGSGGAHNEQFF.